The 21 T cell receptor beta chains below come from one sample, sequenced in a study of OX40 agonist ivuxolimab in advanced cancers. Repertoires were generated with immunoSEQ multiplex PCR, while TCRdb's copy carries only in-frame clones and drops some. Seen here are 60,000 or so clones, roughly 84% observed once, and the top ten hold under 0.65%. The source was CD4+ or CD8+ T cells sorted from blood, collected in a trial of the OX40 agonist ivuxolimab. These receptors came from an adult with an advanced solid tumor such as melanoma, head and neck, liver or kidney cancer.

DNA of the CDR3: TGTGCCAGCAGTTACCCCGGGGAGGGGGACACTGAAGCTTTCTTT. The encoded protein is CASSYPGEGDTEAFF. The V gene is TRBV27, the J gene TRBJ1-1, with D maybe TRBD1 (6 bases). The germline gives CDR1 MNHEY, CDR2 SMNVEV (reference sequence). Trimming pared 4 bases from V and 3 bases from J, leaving 15 bases between. This CDR3 contains 15 residues.

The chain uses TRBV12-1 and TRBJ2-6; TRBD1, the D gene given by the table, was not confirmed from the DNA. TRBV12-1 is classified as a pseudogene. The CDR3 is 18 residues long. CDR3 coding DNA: TGTGCCAGCAGCCACGGGACAGGGCCTAATCCCGGGGCCAACGTCCTGACTTTC. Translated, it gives CASSHGTGPNPGANVLTF.

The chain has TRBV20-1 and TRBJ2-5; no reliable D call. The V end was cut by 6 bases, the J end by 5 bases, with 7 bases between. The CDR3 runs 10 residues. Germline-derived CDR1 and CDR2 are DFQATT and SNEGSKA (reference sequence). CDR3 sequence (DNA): TGCAGTGCCACTTGGGAGACCCAGTACTTC. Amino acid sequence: CSATWETQYF.

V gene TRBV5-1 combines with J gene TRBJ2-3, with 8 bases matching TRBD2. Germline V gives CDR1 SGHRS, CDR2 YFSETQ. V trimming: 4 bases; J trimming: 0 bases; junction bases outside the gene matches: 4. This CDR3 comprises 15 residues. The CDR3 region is CASSATSGSTDTQYF. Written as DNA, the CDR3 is TGCGCCAGCAGCGCAACTAGCGGCAGCACAGATACGCAGTATTTT.

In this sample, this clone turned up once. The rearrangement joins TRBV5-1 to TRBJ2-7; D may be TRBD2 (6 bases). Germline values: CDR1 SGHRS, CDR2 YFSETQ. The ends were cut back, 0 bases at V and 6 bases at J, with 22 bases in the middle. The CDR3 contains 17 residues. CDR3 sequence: CASSLGRDGKTSSEQYF. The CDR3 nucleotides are TGCGCCAGCAGCTTGGGCCGGGACGGGAAAACTAGCTCCGAGCAGTACTTC. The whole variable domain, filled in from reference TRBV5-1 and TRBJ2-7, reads KAGVTQTPRYLIKTRGQQVTLSCSPISGHRSVSWYQQTPGQGLQFLFEYFSETQRNKGNFPGRFSGRQFSNSRSEMNVSTLELGDSALYLCASSLGRDGKTSSEQYFGPGTRLTVT.

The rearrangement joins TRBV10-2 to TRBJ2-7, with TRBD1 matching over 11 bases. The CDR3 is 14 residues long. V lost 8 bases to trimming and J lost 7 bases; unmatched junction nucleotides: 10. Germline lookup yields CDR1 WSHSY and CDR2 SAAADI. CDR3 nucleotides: TGCGCCAGCTCGAGTGGGACAGGGGGAATGGAGCAGTACTTC. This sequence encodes CASSSGTGGMEQYF.

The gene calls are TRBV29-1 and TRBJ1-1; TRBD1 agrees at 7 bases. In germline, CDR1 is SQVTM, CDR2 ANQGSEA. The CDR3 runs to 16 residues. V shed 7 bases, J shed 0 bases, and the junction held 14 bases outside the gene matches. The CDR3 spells CSGRWDTGVLNTEAFF. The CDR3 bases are TGCAGCGGACGTTGGGATACAGGGGTTCTGAACACTGAAGCTTTCTTT.

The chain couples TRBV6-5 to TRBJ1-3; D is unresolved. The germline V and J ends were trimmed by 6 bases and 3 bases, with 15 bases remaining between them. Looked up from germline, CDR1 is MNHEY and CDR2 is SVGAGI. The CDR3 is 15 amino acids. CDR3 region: CASRRFPASGNTIYF. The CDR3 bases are TGTGCCAGCAGGCGCTTCCCGGCGAGTGGAAACACCATATATTTT.

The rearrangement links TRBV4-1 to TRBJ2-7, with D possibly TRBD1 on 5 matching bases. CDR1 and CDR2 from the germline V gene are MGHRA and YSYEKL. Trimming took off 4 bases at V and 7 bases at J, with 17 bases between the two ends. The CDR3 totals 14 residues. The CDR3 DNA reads TGCGCCAGCAGCCCCCCTGGCAGGGCTACAGAGCAGTACTTC. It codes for CASSPPGRATEQYF.

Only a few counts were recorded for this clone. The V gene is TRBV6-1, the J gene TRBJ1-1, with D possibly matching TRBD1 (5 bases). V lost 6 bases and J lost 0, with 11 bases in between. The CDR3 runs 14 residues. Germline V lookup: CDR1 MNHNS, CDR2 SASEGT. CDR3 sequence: CASSQGAMNTEAFF. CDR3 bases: TGTGCCAGCAGCCAGGGTGCTATGAACACTGAAGCTTTCTTT.

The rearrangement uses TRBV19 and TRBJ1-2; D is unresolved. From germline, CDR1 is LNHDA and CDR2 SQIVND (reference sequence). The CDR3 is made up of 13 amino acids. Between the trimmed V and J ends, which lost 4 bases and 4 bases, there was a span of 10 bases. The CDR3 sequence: CASSRTIGYGYTF. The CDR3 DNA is TGTGCCAGTAGTAGAACAATAGGCTATGGCTACACCTTC. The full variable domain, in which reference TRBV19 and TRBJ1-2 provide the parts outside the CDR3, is DGGITQSPKYLFRKEGQNVTLSCEQNLNHDAMYWYRQDPGQGLRLIYYSQIVNDFQKGDIAEGYSVSREKKESFPLTVTSAQKNPTAFYLCASSRTIGYGYTFGSGTRLTVV.

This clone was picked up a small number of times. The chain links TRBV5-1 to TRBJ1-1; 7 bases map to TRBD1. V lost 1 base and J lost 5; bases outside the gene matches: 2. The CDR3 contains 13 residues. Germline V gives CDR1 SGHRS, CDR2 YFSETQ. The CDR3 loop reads CASSLRQGTEAFF. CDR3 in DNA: TGCGCCAGCAGCTTGCGACAGGGTACTGAAGCTTTCTTT. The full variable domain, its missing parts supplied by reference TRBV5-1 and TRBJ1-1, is KAGVTQTPRYLIKTRGQQVTLSCSPISGHRSVSWYQQTPGQGLQFLFEYFSETQRNKGNFPGRFSGRQFSNSRSEMNVSTLELGDSALYLCASSLRQGTEAFFGQGTRLTVV.

The CDR3, as DNA: TGTGCCAGCAGCTTGGGGACAGGACGTAGCAATCAGCCCCAGCATTTT. This encodes CASSLGTGRSNQPQHF. V is TRBV5-6 and J is TRBJ1-5; TRBD1 matches at 7 bases. CDR1 SGHDT and CDR2 YYEEEE come from the germline V gene. J was trimmed by 0 bases and V by 0 bases; bases with no gene match: 3. The CDR3 has 16 amino acids.

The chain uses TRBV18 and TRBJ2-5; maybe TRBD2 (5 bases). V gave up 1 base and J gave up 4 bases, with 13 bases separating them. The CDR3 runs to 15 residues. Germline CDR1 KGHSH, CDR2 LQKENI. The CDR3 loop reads CASSPRGGLGETQYF. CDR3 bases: TGTGCCAGCTCACCACGCGGAGGACTGGGAGAGACCCAGTACTTC. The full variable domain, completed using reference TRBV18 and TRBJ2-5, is NAGVMQNPRHLVRRRGQEARLRCSPMKGHSHVYWYRQLPEEGLKFMVYLQKENIIDESGMPKERFSAEFPKEGPSILRIQQVVRGDSAAYFCASSPRGGLGETQYFGPGTRLLVL.

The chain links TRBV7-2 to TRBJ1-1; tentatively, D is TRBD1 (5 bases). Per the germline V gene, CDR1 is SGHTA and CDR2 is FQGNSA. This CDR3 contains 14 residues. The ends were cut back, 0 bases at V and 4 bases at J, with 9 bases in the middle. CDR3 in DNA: TGTGCCAGCAGCTTAGCAGGGGTAGGCACTGAAGCTTTCTTT. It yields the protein CASSLAGVGTEAFF.

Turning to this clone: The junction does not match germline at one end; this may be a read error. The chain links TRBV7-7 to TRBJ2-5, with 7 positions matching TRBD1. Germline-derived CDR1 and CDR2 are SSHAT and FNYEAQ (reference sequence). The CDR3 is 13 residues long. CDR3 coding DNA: TGTGCTAGCAGCTACCGACAGGGACAGACCCAGTACTTC. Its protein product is CASSYRQGQTQYF.

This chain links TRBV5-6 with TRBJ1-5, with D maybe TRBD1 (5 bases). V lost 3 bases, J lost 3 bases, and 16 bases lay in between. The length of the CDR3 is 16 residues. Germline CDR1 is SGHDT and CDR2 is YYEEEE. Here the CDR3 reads CASSSYGRQNNQPQHF. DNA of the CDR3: TGTGCCAGCAGCTCATATGGAAGACAGAACAATCAGCCCCAGCATTTT.

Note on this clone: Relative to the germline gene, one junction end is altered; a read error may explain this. CDR3 coding DNA: TGTGCCAGCAGTTTAGAGACAGAAGGGCATGGCTACACCTTC. Protein sequence: CASSLETEGHGYTF. This chain uses TRBV7-9 with TRBJ1-2; maybe TRBD1 (5 bases). Germline V CDR1 and CDR2: SEHNR, FQNEAQ (reference sequence). The CDR3 has 14 amino acids.

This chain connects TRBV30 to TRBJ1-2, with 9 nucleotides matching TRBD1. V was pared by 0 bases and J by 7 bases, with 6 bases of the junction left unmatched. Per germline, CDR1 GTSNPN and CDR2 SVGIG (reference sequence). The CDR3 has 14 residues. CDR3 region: CAWSVGQGFGGYTF. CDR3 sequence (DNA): TGTGCCTGGAGTGTTGGACAGGGGTTTGGTGGCTACACCTTC.

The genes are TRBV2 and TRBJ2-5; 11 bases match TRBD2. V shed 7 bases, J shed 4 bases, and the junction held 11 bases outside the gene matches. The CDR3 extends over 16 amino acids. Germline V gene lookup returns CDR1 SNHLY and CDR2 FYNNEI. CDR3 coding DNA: TGTGCCAGCACCGACGGGACTAGCGGATTAGGAGAGACCCAGTACTTC. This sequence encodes CASTDGTSGLGETQYF.

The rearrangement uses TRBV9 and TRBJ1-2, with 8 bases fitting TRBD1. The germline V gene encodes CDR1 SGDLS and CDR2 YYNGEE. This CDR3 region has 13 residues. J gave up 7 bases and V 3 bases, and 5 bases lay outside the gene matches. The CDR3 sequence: CASSETGDGGYTF. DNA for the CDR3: TGTGCCAGCAGCGAGACAGGGGACGGTGGCTACACCTTC.